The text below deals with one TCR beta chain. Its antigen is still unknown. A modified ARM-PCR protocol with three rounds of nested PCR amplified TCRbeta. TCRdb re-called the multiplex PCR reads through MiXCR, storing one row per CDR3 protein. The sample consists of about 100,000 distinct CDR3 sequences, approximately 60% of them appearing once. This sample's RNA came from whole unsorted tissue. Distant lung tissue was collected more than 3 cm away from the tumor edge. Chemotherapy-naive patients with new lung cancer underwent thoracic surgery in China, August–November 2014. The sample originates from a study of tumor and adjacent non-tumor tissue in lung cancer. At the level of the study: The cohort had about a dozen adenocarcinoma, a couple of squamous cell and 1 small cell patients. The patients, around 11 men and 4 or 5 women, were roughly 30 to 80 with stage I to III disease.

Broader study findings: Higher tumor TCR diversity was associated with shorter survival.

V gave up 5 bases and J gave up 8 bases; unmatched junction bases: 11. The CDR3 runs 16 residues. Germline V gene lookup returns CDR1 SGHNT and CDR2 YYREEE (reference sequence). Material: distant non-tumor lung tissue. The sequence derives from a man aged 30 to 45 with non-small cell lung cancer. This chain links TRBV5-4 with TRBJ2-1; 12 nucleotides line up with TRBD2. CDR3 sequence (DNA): TGTGCCAGCAGTCCCGAACTAGCGGGAGGTCGGTATGAGCAGTTCTTC. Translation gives CASSPELAGGRYEQFF. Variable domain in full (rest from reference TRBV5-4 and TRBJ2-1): ETGVTQSPTHLIKTRGQQVTLRCSSQSGHNTVSWYQQALGQGPQFIFQYYREEENGRGNFPPRFSGLQFPNYSSELNVNALELDDSALYLCASSPELAGGRYEQFFGPGTRLTVL.